This T cell receptor beta chain was recorded in a study of blood T cell repertoires in COVID-19. The overall study: The United States, Italy and Spain were the sources of the acute and convalescent COVID-19 samples.

The repertoire was sequenced with immunoSEQ multiplex PCR; TCRdb's copy has only in-frame clones and lacks some. The data show around 230,000 clones, with 82% seen just once and over 10% held by the top ten. V was shortened by 5 bases and J by 4 bases, with 11 bases between the two germline ends. CDR3 length: 13 amino acids. Germline loops: CDR1 LGHNT, CDR2 FRNRAP. The source is a woman aged 60 to 75 with active or convalescent COVID-19. Sequenced material: peripheral blood. V usage is TRBV12-5 and J usage is TRBJ1-2; D gene ambiguous. CDR3 sequence reads: CASGPRSGYGYTF. For the CDR3, the DNA is TGTGCTAGTGGTCCCCGATCGGGCTATGGCTACACCTTC.